This TCR beta chain was identified in a study of T cell repertoires in cytomegalovirus infection. Study-level information: Selection of CMV epitopes for the study included recently identified HLA-C-restricted and well-studied HLA-B-restricted ones.

The V gene lost 5 bases and the J gene lost 4 bases, with 15 bases spanning the gap. Germline V gene sequence: CDR1 MNHNS, CDR2 SASEGT. The CDR3 has 14 amino acids. From the reads, TCRdb called clonotypes with MiXCR, one entry per CDR3 protein. There are about 570,000 distinct CDR3 sequences in the sample; approximately 40% occur only once, and 48% lies in the top ten. As concerns this clonotype: What it binds is not known.

Specimen: cultured PBMCs, collected from culture after CMV antigen stimulation. This TCR was recovered from a human donor in good health (CMV status not recorded). Some clones in this sample may be carry-over from other donors' samples. This sequence joins TRBV6-1 and TRBJ2-7, with D possibly matching TRBD2 (6 bases). In nucleotides, the CDR3 is TGTGCCAGCAGTTACCCCCGGAGGGCTTACGAGCAGTACTTC. Its translation is CASSYPRRAYEQYF.